This section outlines one T cell receptor beta chain sequence together with its context. This specimen belongs to a study of metastatic and nonmetastatic thyroid tumors. Study-level information: Blood and tumor or nodule tissue repertoires from malignant and benign thyroid patients were compared.

MiXCR re-clonotyped the PCR reads for TCRdb. The top ten clones hold approximately 9.1% of a sample with some 45,000 clones, 9% to 13% of them seen once. Not a single patient had been given any form of treatment at any point before undergoing thyroid surgery. The specimen sequenced was blood. The TCR was taken from a male donor with papillary thyroid cancer or a benign thyroid nodule (not recorded which). Some clones in this sample may be carry-over from other donors' samples.

CDR3 region: CASSPVQGQPQHF. The CDR3 nucleotides read TGTGCCAGTAGCCCTGTGCAGGGGCAGCCCCAGCATTTT. The chain joins TRBV19 to TRBJ1-5; possibly TRBD1 for D (6 bases). This CDR3 region has 13 residues. With 6 bases removed from V and 7 bases from J, the gap between germline ends came to 13 bases. Germline CDR1 and CDR2: LNHDA and SQIVND (reference sequence).